One and the same sample provided the 24 T cell receptor beta chains below, sequenced in a study of shared clonotypes between healthy human individuals (dated by TCRdb to about 2020). The protocol used for the library was the immunoSEQ multiplex PCR assay. In its TCRdb copy, this immuneACCESS table keeps in-frame sequences only and misses some clones. Where compared with another copy, unresolved V genes explain less than half of these, and the others have no known cause. The sample table holds about 2,200,000 clones, of which about 93% were seen once. 1.5% to 2% of the sample is held by the ten biggest clonotypes. CD8 naive samples were obtained by positive selection for CCR7 among CD45RO-negative cells, yielding a CD45RA+CCR7+ population from which TemRA cells were excluded. The specimen was naive CD8+ T cells from PBMCs. According to the study, the label for this sample's cell subset or site signals: CD45RA+CCR7+. These TCRs come from a man aged 18-30 years in good health. Some clones in this sample may be carry-over from other donors' samples.

As to this clone: Additional DNA sequences in this sample encode the identical CDR3. The CDR3 DNA reads TGTGCCAGCACACACAGGGACCGCCCCTACGAGCAGTACTTC. This encodes CASTHRDRPYEQYF. The J gene is TRBJ2-7, the V gene TRBV28; possible D gene TRBD1, 6 bases. This CDR3 comprises 14 residues. Trimming pared 7 bases from V and 2 bases from J, leaving 15 bases between. Germline lookup yields CDR1 MDHEN and CDR2 SYDVKM. Full variable domain (outside the CDR3, taken from reference TRBV28 and TRBJ2-7): DVKVTQSSRYLVKRTGEKVFLECVQDMDHENMFWYRQDPGLGLRLIYFSYDVKMKEKGDIPEGYSVSREKKERFSLILESASTNQTSMYLCASTHRDRPYEQYFGPGTRLTVT.

The chain has TRBV7-9 and TRBJ1-1; D is uncertain. CDR3 length equals 12 residues. The V and J ends lost 6 bases and 11 bases respectively, with 16 bases between them. From germline, CDR1 is SEHNR and CDR2 FQNEAQ (reference sequence). CDR3 in DNA: TGTGCCAGCAGGGTAGAGAACGCTGTCGCTTTCTTT. This gives the protein CASRVENAVAFF.

The gene calls are TRBV5-1 and TRBJ1-1; TRBD1 matches at 7 bases. V lost 6 bases, J lost 6 bases, and 11 bases stayed unmatched. This CDR3 comprises 14 residues. Germline values: CDR1 SGHRS, CDR2 YFSETQ. For the CDR3, the DNA is TGCGCCAGCACCCGGATAGAGGGGGCCGCTGAAGCTTTCTTT. Its protein is CASTRIEGAAEAFF.

The chain links TRBV2 to TRBJ2-1; D unclear. This CDR3 spans 13 amino acids. Germline V gene lookup returns CDR1 SNHLY and CDR2 FYNNEI. V lost 2 bases, J lost 8 bases, and 10 bases lay in between. CDR3 in amino acids: CASSEFRAYEQFF. CDR3 bases: TGTGCCAGCAGTGAATTTAGGGCATATGAGCAGTTCTTC.

The rearrangement uses TRBV5-3 and TRBJ2-7, with TRBD2 matching over 9 bases. TRBV5-3 is an ORF, and what it does is uncertain. This CDR3 comprises 16 residues. V lost 0 bases, J lost 0 bases, and 4 bases stayed unmatched. CDR3 loop: CARSLGSGRTSYEQYF. The CDR3 region has the DNA TGTGCCAGAAGCTTGGGGAGCGGGAGGACCTCCTACGAGCAGTACTTC.

The genes are TRBV7-9 and TRBJ1-1; 7 nucleotides agree with TRBD1. The CDR3 is 12 amino acids. Germline-derived CDR1 and CDR2 are SEHNR and FQNEAQ (reference sequence). With V trimmed by 3 bases and J by 8 bases, 3 bases remained unmatched. The CDR3 DNA reads as TGTGCCAGCAGCTTCGGACAGGACGAAGCTTTCTTT. This codes for CASSFGQDEAFF. Drawing the rest from reference TRBV7-9 and TRBJ1-1, the complete variable domain is DTGVSQNPRHKITKRGQNVTFRCDPISEHNRLYWYRQTLGQGPEFLTYFQNEAQLEKSRLLSDRFSAERPKGSFSTLEIQRTEQGDSAMYLCASSFGQDEAFFGQGTRLTVV.

The chain is built from TRBV19 and TRBJ1-5; D is ambiguous. Trimming took 7 bases from V and 9 from J, leaving 13 bases between them. This CDR3 has 12 amino acids. From germline, CDR1 is LNHDA and CDR2 SQIVND (reference sequence). CDR3 nucleotides: TGTGCCAGTAATCTAGGTAGTGGGCCCCAGCATTTT. Its protein product is CASNLGSGPQHF.

The chain couples TRBV28 to TRBJ1-1; the D gene is possibly TRBD1 (5 bases). The CDR3 is made up of 14 amino acids. CDR1 MDHEN and CDR2 SYDVKM come from the germline V gene. The V and J ends lost 6 bases and 7 bases respectively, with 18 bases between them. CDR3 protein: CASRTRGTTDEAFF. CDR3 bases: TGTGCCAGCAGAACGAGGGGTACGACGGATGAAGCTTTCTTT.

In regard to this clone: A read error may explain this, as a much larger clone is one base away. Other DNA sequences of this sample code for an identical CDR3. The gene calls are TRBV7-8 and TRBJ2-7, with unresolved D. V lost 1 base, J lost 1 base, and 2 bases lay in between. The CDR3 is 12 amino acids. Germline CDR1 is SGHVS and CDR2 is FQNEAQ. This chain's CDR3 is CASSLGSYEQYF. In nucleotides, the CDR3 is TGTGCCAGCAGCTTAGGTTCCTACGAGCAGTACTTC.

V gene TRBV7-2 combines with J gene TRBJ1-2; a possible D gene is TRBD1 (5 bases). The CDR3 runs to 12 residues. Germline CDR1 is SGHTA and CDR2 is FQGNSA. Trimming left V 2 bases short and J 7 bases short, with 8 bases between. CDR3 in DNA: TGTGCCAGCAGCTTACTCAGGGCTGGCTACACCTTC. It codes for CASSLLRAGYTF. The variable domain in full, with the rest retrieved from reference TRBV7-2 and TRBJ1-2, is GAGVSQSPSNKVTEKGKDVELRCDPISGHTALYWYRQSLGQGLEFLIYFQGNSAPDKSGLPSDRFSAERTGGSVSTLTIQRTQQEDSAVYLCASSLLRAGYTFGSGTRLTVV.

V usage is TRBV28 and J usage is TRBJ1-2; D gene ambiguous. Germline lookup yields CDR1 MDHEN and CDR2 SYDVKM. The V and J ends lost 2 bases and 0 bases respectively, with 10 bases between them. The CDR3 covers 15 residues. The CDR3 here is CASSLGIGSNYGYTF. CDR3 nucleotide sequence: TGTGCCAGCAGTTTAGGGATAGGGTCTAACTATGGCTACACCTTC.

This chain connects TRBV9 to TRBJ1-1; the D is unclear. There are 15 residues in the CDR3. With 6 bases removed from V and 6 bases from J, the gap between germline ends came to 21 bases. Germline CDR1 SGDLS, CDR2 YYNGEE. The CDR3 coding sequence is TGTGCCAGCACCCCCACACAGAGGAAGTCTGCTGAAGCTTTCTTT. The encoded protein is CASTPTQRKSAEAFF.

This chain links TRBV11-2 with TRBJ1-2, with TRBD1 matching over 9 bases. Germline-derived CDR1 and CDR2 are SGHAT and FQNNGV. The CDR3 is made up of 13 amino acids. J gave up 8 bases and V 5 bases, and 6 bases lay outside the gene matches. CDR3 region: CASSPGQGTGYTF. In nucleotides, the CDR3 is TGTGCCAGCAGCCCAGGACAGGGGACGGGCTACACCTTC. Using reference TRBV11-2 and TRBJ1-2 for the parts outside the CDR3, the full variable domain is EAGVAQSPRYKIIEKRQSVAFWCNPISGHATLYWYQQILGQGPKLLIQFQNNGVVDDSQLPKDRFSAERLKGVDSTLKIQPAKLEDSAVYLCASSPGQGTGYTFGSGTRLTVV.

As regards this clone: The sample has other DNA sequences that encode this CDR3 too. The chain joins TRBV27 to TRBJ2-7; weak D call: TRBD2 (7 bases). Germline V lookup: CDR1 MNHEY, CDR2 SMNVEV (reference sequence). The CDR3 is 13 amino acids. The germline V and J ends were trimmed by 4 bases and 3 bases, with 10 bases remaining between them. The CDR3 reads CASSWGGSYEQYF. The CDR3 DNA reads TGTGCCAGCAGTTGGGGGGGCAGCTACGAGCAGTACTTC.

This chain connects TRBV29-1 to TRBJ2-1; D gene ambiguous. Trimming shortened V by 0 bases and J by 10 bases, and 10 bases separated the two germline ends. CDR3 length: 12 residues. Germline CDR1 SQVTM, CDR2 ANQGSEA. CDR3 nucleotides: TGCAGCGTTGAAGATCTACTAAGCGAGCAGTTCTTC. It is translated as CSVEDLLSEQFF.

V is TRBV14 and J is TRBJ1-1, with D unresolved. Germline assignment: CDR1 SGHDN and CDR2 FVKESK. The CDR3 covers 13 residues. The V gene lost 0 bases and the J gene lost 1 base, with 3 bases spanning the gap. DNA for the CDR3: TGTGCCAGCAGCCAAGATTGGAACACTGAAGCTTTCTTT. Residues: CASSQDWNTEAFF.

J is TRBJ1-1 and V is TRBV5-4; D perhaps matches TRBD1 (5 bases). The CDR3 runs 14 residues. Per germline, CDR1 SGHNT and CDR2 YYREEE (reference sequence). V shed 7 bases and J shed 4 bases, with 17 bases lying between them. The CDR3 sequence is CASRLVGEGTEAFF. As DNA, the CDR3 is TGTGCCAGCCGGTTGGTGGGGGAAGGCACTGAAGCTTTCTTT.

The chain employs TRBV30 and TRBJ2-7; D might be TRBD2 (6 bases). V lost 7 bases and J 0 bases, leaving 10 bases between the germline ends. CDR3 length: 12 amino acids. Per germline, CDR1 GTSNPN and CDR2 SVGIG (reference sequence). For the CDR3, the DNA is TGTGCCTTGGGGACTGGCTCCTACGAGCAGTACTTC. This encodes CALGTGSYEQYF.

The J gene is TRBJ1-2, the V gene TRBV4-1; D is unclear. The length of the CDR3 is 14 residues. V lost 0 bases and J lost 8, with 13 bases in between. CDR1 MGHRA and CDR2 YSYEKL come from the germline V gene. The CDR3 sequence: CASSQEGGEGGYTF. CDR3 nucleotides: TGCGCCAGCAGCCAAGAGGGCGGAGAAGGCGGCTACACCTTC.

The rearrangement joins TRBV27 to TRBJ2-7; either TRBD1 or TRBD2 may fit D (5 bases each). V was trimmed by 5 bases and J by 2 bases, leaving 13 bases between them. There are 14 residues in the CDR3. The V gene's germline CDR1 is MNHEY and CDR2 SMNVEV (reference sequence). The CDR3 loop reads CASSPRGAAYEQYF. The CDR3 DNA follows: TGTGCCAGCAGTCCCCGGGGCGCGGCCTACGAGCAGTACTTC.

The genes are TRBV28 and TRBJ2-1; D tentatively fits TRBD1 or TRBD2 (5 bases each). Germline CDR1 and CDR2: MDHEN and SYDVKM. Trimming stripped 5 bases from V and 8 bases from J, with 16 bases between. The CDR3 sequence is 14 residues long. CDR3 residues: CASSLGYRGHEQFF. The CDR3 coding sequence is TGTGCCAGCAGTCTAGGATATCGGGGCCATGAGCAGTTCTTC.

V usage is TRBV5-1 and J usage is TRBJ2-1, with D possibly matching TRBD2 (6 bases). The CDR3 is 15 residues long. The germline V gene encodes CDR1 SGHRS and CDR2 YFSETQ. Trimming pared 0 bases from V and 9 bases from J, leaving 16 bases between. The CDR3 coding sequence is TGCGCCAGCAGCTTGGAGGTCGTTGGGAGGAGTGAGCAGTTCTTC. Protein sequence: CASSLEVVGRSEQFF.

V is TRBV28 and J is TRBJ1-2; D is unresolved. Germline CDR1 is MDHEN and CDR2 is SYDVKM. Trimming stripped 5 bases from V and 3 bases from J, with 22 bases between. This CDR3 has 17 amino acids. Written as DNA, the CDR3 is TGTGCCAGCAGTCCAAAAGTGAAATGGGGTGAGTACTATGGCTACACCTTC. It encodes CASSPKVKWGEYYGYTF.

This chain connects TRBV5-1 to TRBJ2-7, with D possibly called TRBD1 or TRBD2 (5 bases each). Trimming cost V 7 bases and J 3 bases, with 20 bases left between them. The CDR3 spans 15 residues. CDR1 is SGHRS, CDR2 YFSETQ, per germline. The CDR3 region is CASGSERGEGYEQYF. In nucleotides, the CDR3 is TGCGCCAGCGGAAGTGAGAGGGGAGAGGGCTACGAGCAGTACTTC.